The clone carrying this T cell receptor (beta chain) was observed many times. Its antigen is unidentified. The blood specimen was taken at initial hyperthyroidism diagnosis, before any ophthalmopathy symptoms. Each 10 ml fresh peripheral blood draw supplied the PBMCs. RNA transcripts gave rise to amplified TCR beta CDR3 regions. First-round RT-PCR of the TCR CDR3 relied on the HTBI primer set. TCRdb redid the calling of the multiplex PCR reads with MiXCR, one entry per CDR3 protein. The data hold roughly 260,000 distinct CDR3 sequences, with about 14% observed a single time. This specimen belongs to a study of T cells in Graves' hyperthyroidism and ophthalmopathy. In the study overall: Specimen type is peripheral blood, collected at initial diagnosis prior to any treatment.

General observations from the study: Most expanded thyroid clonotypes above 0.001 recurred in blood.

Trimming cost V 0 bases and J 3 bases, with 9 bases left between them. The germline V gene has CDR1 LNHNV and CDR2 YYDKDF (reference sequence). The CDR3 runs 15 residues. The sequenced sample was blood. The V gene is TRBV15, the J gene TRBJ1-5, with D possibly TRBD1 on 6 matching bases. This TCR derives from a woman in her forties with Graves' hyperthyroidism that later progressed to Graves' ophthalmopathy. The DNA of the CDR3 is TGTGCCACCAGCAGAGATCGACAGGCCAATCAGCCCCAGCATTTT. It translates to CATSRDRQANQPQHF.